This TCR beta chain stems from a study of blood T cell repertoires in COVID-19 (TCRdb year 2020). For the study in its entirety: The collaborator samples originated in the United States, Italy and Spain and spanned the acute and convalescent phases of COVID-19. The prospective study material was composed of cDNA or gDNA derived from T cells, B-cell-depleted T cells, or PBMCs. Deeply sampled blood TCRbeta repertoires from subjects exposed to, actively infected with, or recovered from COVID-19 were included in the dataset. The repertoires were released in a freely available public database intended as a resource for research on the immune response to SARS-CoV-2. Samples were obtained from the ongoing ImmuneRACE study (first 160 participants) and from over 1,000 subjects provided by 6 global collaborators. Sample metadata almost always included a de-identified subject ID, COVID-19 status, age in years and sex. Where available, HLA class I and class II types were taken from metadata supplied by the sample provider and were not determined by assay-based typing. What the study reported, not specific to this receptor: The amount of clinical and demographic metadata varied by source and participant and was provided uncurated.

TCRbeta CDR3 regions were amplified from genomic DNA using the immunoSEQ Assay, a bias-controlled multiplex PCR. The published analysis was carried out like this. The number of nucleated cells in each sample was estimated by amplification of reference gene primers within the assay. Sequence reads were collapsed and filtered to measure the absolute abundance of every unique TCRbeta CDR3 rearrangement. For each sample, productive Simpson clonality was calculated as the square root of Simpson's diversity index across productive rearrangements. Sourced from immuneACCESS, this table was stored by TCRdb with only in-frame sequences that have V and J called. A share of the clones is absent; for the studies checked, an unresolved V gene accounts for under half, and the remainder has no known explanation. That table gives V, J and clone size, and the DNA gave D and trimming. A total of approximately 100,000 clones appear in this sample, about 85% of them only once. About 4.2% of the sample comes from the top ten.

Collaborating institutions collected whole blood in K2EDTA tubes following their own protocols. For TCRbeta analysis, collaborator samples were shipped as frozen whole blood, as isolated PBMCs, or as DNA extracted from either sample type. Regarding this clone: What antigen it recognizes has not been identified. Per-base qualities were not stored, and no clone one base away is much larger.

From the cysteine through the phenylalanine, the CDR3 covers 16 amino acids. Here the CDR3 DNA is all that survives: 48 bases in frame from base 1. Per the germline V gene (reference sequence), LNHDA is the CDR1 and SQIVND is the CDR2. Relative to germline, V is missing 2 bases and J is missing 6 bases, with 9 bases of the junction outside any gene match. Sequenced material: peripheral blood. The clonotype was recovered from a man in his 70s with acute or convalescent COVID-19. The chain employs TRBV19 and TRBJ2-7; 11 central bases correspond to TRBD1. The sequence in DNA is TGTGCCAGTAGTATACAGGCGGGACAGGGGGTGTTCGAGCAGTACTTC. Protein translation: CASSIQAGQGVFEQYF.